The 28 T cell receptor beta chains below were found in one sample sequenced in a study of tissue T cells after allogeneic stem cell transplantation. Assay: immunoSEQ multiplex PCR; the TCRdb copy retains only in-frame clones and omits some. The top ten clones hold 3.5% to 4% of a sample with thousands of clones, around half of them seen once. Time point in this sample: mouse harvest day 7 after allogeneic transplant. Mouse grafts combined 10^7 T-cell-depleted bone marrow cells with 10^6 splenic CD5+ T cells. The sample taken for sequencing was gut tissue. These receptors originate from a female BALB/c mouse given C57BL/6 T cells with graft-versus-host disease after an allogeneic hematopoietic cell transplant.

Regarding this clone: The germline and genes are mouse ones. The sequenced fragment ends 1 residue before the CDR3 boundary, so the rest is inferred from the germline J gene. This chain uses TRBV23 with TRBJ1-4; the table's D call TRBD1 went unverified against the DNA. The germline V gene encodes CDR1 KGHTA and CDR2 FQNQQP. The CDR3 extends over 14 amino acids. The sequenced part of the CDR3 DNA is TGCTCCAGCAGTCCGGGACAGGGGAACGAAAGATTATTT. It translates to CSSSPGQGNERLF. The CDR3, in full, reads CSSSPGQGNERLFF.

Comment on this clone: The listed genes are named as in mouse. The part of the CDR3 DNA that was read is TGTGCCAGCTCTCTCGGGGGGGATGCTGAGCAGTTC. It yields the protein CASSLGGDAEQF. In full, the CDR3 reads CASSLGGDAEQFF. The rearrangement uses TRBV12-1 and TRBJ2-1; 7 bases line up with TRBD2. The sequenced fragment ends 1 residue before the CDR3 boundary, so the rest is inferred from the germline J gene. Germline lookup yields CDR1 SGHSN and CDR2 HYEKVE. J was trimmed by 5 bases and V by 0 bases; bases with no gene match: 0. The CDR3 is 13 amino acids.

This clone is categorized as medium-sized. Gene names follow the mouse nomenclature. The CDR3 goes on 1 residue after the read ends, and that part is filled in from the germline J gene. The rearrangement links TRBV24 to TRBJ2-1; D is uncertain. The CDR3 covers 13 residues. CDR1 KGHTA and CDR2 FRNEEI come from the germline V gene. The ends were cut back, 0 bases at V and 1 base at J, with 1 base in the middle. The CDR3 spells CASSLYNYAEQFF. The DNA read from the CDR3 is TGTGCCAGCAGTCTGTACAACTATGCTGAGCAGTTC.

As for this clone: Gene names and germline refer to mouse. The CDR3 DNA, read in part, is TGTGCCAGCAGTTGGGACAATTCTGGAAATACGCTCTAT. It translates to CASSWDNSGNTLY. The whole CDR3 protein is CASSWDNSGNTLYF. The chain carries TRBV22 and TRBJ1-3; the table's D call TRBD1 went unverified against the DNA. The CDR3 goes on 1 residue after the read ends, and that part is filled in from the germline J gene. TRBV22 corresponds to a pseudogene. The CDR3 runs 14 residues.

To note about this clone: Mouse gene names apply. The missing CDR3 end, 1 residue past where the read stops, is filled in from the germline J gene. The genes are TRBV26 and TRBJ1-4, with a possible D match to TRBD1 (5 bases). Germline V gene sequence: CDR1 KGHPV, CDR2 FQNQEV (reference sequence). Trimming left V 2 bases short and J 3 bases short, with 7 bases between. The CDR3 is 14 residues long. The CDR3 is CASSLGGPNERLFF. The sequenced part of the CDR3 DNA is TGTGCCAGCAGTCTGGGGGGTCCCAACGAAAGATTATTT.

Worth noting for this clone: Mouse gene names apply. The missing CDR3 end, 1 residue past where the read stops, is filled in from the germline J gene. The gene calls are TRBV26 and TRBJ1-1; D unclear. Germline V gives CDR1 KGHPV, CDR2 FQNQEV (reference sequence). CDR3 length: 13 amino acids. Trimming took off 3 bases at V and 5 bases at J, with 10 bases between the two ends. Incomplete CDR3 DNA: TGTGCCAGCAGTCTTTCAAAACCGACAGAAGTCTTC. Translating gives CASSLSKPTEVF. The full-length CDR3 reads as CASSLSKPTEVFF. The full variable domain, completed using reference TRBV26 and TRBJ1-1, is NSKVIQTPRYLVKGQGQKAKMRCIPEKGHPVVFWYQQNKNNEFKFLINFQNQEVLQQIDMTEKRFSAECPSNSPCSLEIQSSEAGDSALYLCASSLSKPTEVFFGKGTRLTVV.

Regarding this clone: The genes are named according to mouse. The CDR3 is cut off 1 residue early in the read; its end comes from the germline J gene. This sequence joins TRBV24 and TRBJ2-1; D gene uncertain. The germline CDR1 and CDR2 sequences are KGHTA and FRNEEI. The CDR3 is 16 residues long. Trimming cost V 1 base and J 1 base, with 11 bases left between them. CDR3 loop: CASSLSQEENYAEQFF. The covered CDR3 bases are TGTGCCAGCAGTCTGTCCCAGGAGGAGAACTATGCTGAGCAGTTC.

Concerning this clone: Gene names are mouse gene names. The covered CDR3 bases are TGCTCCAGCAGGACAGGGAACACAGAAGTCTTC. As protein: CSSRTGNTEVF. From start to end, the CDR3 is CSSRTGNTEVFF. The chain joins TRBV23 to TRBJ1-1; TRBD1 is the table's D call and was not checked against the DNA. The read ends 1 residue before the CDR3 terminus; that terminus is restored from the germline J gene. Germline-derived CDR1 and CDR2 are KGHTA and FQNQQP. This CDR3 region has 12 residues.

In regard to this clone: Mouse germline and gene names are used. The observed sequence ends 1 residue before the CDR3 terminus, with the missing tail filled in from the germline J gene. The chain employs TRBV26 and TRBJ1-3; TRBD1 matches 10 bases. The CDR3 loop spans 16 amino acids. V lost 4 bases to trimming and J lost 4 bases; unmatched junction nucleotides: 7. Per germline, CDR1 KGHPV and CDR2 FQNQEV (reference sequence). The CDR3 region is CASSPPGQGRGNTLYF. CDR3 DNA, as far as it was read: TGTGCCAGCAGTCCCCCGGGACAGGGGCGCGGAAATACGCTCTAT.

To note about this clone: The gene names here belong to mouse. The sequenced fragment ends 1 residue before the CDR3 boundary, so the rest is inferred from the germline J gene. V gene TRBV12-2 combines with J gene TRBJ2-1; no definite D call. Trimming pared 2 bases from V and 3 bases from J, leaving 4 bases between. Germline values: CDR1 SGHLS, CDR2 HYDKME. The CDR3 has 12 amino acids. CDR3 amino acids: CASSHSYAEQFF. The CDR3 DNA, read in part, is TGTGCCAGCTCTCACAGCTATGCTGAGCAGTTC.

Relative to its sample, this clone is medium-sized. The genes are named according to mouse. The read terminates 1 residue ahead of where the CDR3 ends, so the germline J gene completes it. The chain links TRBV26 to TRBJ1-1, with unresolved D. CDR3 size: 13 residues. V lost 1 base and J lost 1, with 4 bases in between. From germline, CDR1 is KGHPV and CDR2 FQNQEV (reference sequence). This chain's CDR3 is CASSLWENTEVFF. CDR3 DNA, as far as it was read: TGTGCCAGCAGTCTGTGGGAAAACACAGAAGTCTTC.

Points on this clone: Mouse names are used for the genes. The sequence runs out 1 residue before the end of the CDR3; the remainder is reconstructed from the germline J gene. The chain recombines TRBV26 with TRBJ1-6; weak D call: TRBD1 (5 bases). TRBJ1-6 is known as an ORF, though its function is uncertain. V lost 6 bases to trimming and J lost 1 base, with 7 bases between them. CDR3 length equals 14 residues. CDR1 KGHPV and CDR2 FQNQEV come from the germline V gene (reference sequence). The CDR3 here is CASSGQSYNSPLYF. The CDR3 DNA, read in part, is TGTGCCAGCAGCGGACAATCCTATAATTCGCCCCTCTAC.

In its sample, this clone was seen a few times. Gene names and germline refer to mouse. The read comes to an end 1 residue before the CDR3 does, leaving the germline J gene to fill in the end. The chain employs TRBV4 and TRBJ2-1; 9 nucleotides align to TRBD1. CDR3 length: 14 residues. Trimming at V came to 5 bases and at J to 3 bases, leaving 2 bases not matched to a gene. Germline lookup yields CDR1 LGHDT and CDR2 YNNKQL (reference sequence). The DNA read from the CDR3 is TGTGCCAGCAGCCGACAGGGGGTCTATGCTGAGCAGTTC. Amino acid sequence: CASSRQGVYAEQF. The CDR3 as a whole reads CASSRQGVYAEQFF.

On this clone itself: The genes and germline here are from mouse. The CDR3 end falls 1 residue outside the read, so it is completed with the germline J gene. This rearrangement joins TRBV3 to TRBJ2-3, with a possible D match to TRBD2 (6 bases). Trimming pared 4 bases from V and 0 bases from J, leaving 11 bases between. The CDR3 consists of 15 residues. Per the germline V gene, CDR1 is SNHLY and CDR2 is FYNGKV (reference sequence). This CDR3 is CASSSRLASAETLYF. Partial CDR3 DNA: TGTGCCAGCAGCTCCCGACTGGCTAGTGCAGAAACGCTGTAT. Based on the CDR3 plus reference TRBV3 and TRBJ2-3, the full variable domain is GPKVLQIPSHQIIDMGQMVTLNCDPVSNHLYFYWYKQILGQQMEFLVNFYNGKVMEKSKLFKDQFSVERPDGSYFTLKIQPTALEDSAVYFCASSSRLASAETLYFGSGTRLTVL.

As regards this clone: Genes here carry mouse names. The CDR3 region is CSSRYGVSAETLYF. The DNA read from the CDR3 is TGCTCCAGCAGATACGGGGTTAGTGCAGAAACGCTGTAT. The J gene is TRBJ2-3, the V gene TRBV23. The read terminates 1 residue ahead of where the CDR3 ends, so the germline J gene completes it. The CDR3 runs to 14 residues. The germline V gene has CDR1 KGHTA and CDR2 FQNQQP. The complete variable domain, with remaining parts taken from reference TRBV23 and TRBJ2-3, reads DAAVTQKPRYLIKMKGQEAEMKCIPEKGHTAVFWYQQKQSKELKFLIYFQNQQPLDQIDMVKERFSAVCPSSSLCSLGIRTCEAEDSALYLCSSRYGVSAETLYFGSGTRLTVL.

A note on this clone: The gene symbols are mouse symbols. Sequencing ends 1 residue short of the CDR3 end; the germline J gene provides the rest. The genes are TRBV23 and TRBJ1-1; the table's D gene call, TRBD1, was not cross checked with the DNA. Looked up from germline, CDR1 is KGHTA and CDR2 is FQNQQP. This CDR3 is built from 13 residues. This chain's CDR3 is CSSSQQVGTEVFF. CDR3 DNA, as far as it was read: TGCTCCAGCAGTCAACAGGTCGGCACAGAAGTCTTC.

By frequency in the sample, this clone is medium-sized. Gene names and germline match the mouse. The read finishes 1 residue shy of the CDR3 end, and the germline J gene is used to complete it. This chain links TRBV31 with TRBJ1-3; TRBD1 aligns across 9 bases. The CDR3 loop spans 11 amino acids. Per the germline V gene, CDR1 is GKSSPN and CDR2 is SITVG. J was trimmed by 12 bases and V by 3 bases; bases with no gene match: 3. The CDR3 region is CAWRPGQGLYF. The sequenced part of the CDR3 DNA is TGTGCCTGGAGACCGGGACAGGGGCTCTAT.

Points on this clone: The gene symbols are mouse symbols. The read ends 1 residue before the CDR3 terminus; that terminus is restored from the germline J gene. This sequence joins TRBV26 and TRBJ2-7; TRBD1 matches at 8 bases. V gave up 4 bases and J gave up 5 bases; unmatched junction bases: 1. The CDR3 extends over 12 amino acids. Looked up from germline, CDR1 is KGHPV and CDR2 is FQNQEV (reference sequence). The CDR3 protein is CASSQTGDEQYF. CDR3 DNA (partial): TGTGCCAGCAGTCAGACAGGGGATGAACAGTAC.

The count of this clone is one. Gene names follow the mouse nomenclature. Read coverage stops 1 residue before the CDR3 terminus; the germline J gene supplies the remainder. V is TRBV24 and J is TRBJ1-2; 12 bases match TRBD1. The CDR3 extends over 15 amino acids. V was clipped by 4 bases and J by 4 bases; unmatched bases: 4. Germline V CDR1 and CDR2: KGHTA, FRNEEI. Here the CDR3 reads CASSRDRGQGSDYTF. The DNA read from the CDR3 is TGTGCCAGCAGTCGGGACAGGGGGCAGGGCTCCGACTACACC.

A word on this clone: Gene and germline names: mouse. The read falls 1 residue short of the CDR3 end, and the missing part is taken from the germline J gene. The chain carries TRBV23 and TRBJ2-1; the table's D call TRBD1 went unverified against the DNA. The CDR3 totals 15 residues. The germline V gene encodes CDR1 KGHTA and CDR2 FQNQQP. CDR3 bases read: TGCTCCAGCAGTCCCCGGACAGCAAACTATGCTGAGCAGTTC. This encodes CSSSPRTANYAEQF. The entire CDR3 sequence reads CSSSPRTANYAEQFF.

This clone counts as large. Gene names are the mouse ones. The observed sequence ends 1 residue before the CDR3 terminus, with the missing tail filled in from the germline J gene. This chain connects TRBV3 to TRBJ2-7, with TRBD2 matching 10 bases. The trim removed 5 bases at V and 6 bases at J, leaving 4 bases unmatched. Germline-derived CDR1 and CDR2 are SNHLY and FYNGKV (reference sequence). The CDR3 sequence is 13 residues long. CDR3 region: CASSPWGGVEQYF. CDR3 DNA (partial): TGTGCCAGCAGCCCCTGGGGGGGCGTTGAACAGTAC. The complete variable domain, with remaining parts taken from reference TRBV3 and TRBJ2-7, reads GPKVLQIPSHQIIDMGQMVTLNCDPVSNHLYFYWYKQILGQQMEFLVNFYNGKVMEKSKLFKDQFSVERPDGSYFTLKIQPTALEDSAVYFCASSPWGGVEQYFGPGTRLTVL.

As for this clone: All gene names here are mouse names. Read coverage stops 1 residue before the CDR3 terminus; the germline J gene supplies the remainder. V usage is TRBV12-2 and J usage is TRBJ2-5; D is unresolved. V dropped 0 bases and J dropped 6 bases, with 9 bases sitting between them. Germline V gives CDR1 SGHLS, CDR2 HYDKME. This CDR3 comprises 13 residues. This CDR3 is CASSLGERDTQYF. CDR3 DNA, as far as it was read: TGTGCCAGCTCTCTCGGGGAGAGGGACACCCAGTAC.

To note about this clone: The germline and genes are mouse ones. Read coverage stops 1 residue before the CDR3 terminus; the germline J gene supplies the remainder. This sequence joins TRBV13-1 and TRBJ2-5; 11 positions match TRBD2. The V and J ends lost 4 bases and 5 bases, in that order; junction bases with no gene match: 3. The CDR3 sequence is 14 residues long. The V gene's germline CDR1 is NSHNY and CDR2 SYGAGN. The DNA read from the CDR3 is TGTGCCAGCAGTTGGGACTGGGGGTTAGACACCCAGTAC. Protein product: CASSWDWGLDTQY. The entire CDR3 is CASSWDWGLDTQYF.

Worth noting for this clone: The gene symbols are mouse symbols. Partial CDR3 DNA: TGTGCCAGCAGCTCGACAGGGGGCGAGGCTCCGCTT. It codes for CASSSTGGEAPL. The full CDR3 protein is CASSSTGGEAPLF. The chain recombines TRBV3 with TRBJ1-5, with 10 positions matching TRBD1. The read comes to an end 1 residue before the CDR3 does, leaving the germline J gene to fill in the end. The trim removed 4 bases at V and 8 bases at J, leaving 2 bases unmatched. This CDR3 has 13 residues. Germline values: CDR1 SNHLY, CDR2 FYNGKV (reference sequence).

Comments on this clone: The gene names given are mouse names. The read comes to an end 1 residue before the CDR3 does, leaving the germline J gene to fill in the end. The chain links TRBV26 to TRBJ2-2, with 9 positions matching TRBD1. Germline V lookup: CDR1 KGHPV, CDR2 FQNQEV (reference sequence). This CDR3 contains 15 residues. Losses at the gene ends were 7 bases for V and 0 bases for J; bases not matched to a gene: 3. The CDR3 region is CASKTGGPNTGQLYF. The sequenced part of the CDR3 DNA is TGTGCCAGCAAAACAGGGGGCCCAAACACCGGGCAGCTCTAC. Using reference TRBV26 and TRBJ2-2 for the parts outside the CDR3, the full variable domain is NSKVIQTPRYLVKGQGQKAKMRCIPEKGHPVVFWYQQNKNNEFKFLINFQNQEVLQQIDMTEKRFSAECPSNSPCSLEIQSSEAGDSALYLCASKTGGPNTGQLYFGEGSKLTVL.

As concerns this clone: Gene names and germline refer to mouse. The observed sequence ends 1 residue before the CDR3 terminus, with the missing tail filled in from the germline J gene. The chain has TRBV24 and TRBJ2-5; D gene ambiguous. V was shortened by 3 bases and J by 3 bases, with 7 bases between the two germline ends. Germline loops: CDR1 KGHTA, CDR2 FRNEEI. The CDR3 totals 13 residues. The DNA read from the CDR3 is TGTGCCAGCAGTCTAGTGGGACAAGACACCCAGTAC. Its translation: CASSLVGQDTQY. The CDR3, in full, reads CASSLVGQDTQYF.

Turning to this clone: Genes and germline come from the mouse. CDR3 DNA (partial): TGTGCCAGCTCTCTAGACAGGGTGAACTCCGACTACACC. Translated: CASSLDRVNSDYT. The complete CDR3 sequence is CASSLDRVNSDYTF. This chain connects TRBV12-2 to TRBJ1-2; TRBD1 matches 7 bases. The CDR3 goes on 1 residue after the read ends, and that part is filled in from the germline J gene. Germline V gives CDR1 SGHLS, CDR2 HYDKME. This CDR3 contains 14 residues. The V segment lost 1 base and the J segment 2 bases; nucleotides outside the gene matches: 3.

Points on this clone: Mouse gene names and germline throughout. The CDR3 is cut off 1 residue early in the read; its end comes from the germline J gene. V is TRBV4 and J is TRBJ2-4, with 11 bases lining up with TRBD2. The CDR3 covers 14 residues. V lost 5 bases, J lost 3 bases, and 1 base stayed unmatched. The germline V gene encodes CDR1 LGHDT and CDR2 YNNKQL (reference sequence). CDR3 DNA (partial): TGTGCCAGCAGCAGACTGGGGGGGCAAAACACCTTGTAC. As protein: CASSRLGGQNTLY. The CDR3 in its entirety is CASSRLGGQNTLYF.